The T cell receptor beta chain described here comes from a study of control samples from healthy donors and cancer patients. Sequencing was performed with immunoSEQ multiplex PCR; in TCRdb, only in-frame clones are kept and a portion is missing. The sample carries more than 150,000 clones, roughly nine tenths recorded once. CDR1 and CDR2 (germline): LNHDA, SQIVND (reference sequence). The CDR3 is 13 residues long. V was pared by 5 bases and J by 2 bases, with 10 bases between. The sequencing input was blood. V gene TRBV19 combines with J gene TRBJ2-7; D assignment may be TRBD1 or TRBD2 (5 bases each). This receptor was taken from a woman aged 30 to 39 in good health. The CDR3 bases are TGTGCCAGTAGTGTCAGGGAGCCCTACGAGCAGTACTTC. Its translation is CASSVREPYEQYF.